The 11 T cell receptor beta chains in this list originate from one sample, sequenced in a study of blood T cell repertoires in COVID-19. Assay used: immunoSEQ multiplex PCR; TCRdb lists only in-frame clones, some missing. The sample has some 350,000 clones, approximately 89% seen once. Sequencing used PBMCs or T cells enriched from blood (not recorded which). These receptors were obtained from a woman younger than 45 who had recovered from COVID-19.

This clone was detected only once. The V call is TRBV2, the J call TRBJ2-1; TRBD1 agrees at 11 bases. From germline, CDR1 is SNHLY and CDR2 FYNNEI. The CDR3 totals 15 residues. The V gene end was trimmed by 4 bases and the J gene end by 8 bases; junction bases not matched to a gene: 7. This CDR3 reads CASSVQGQGGDEQFF. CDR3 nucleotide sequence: TGTGCCAGCAGTGTCCAGGGACAGGGGGGCGATGAGCAGTTCTTC. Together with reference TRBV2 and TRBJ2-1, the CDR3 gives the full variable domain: EPEVTQTPSHQVTQMGQEVILRCVPISNHLYFYWYRQILGQKVEFLVSFYNNEISEKSEIFDDQFSVERPDGSNFTLKIRSTKLEDSAMYFCASSVQGQGGDEQFFGPGTRLTVL.

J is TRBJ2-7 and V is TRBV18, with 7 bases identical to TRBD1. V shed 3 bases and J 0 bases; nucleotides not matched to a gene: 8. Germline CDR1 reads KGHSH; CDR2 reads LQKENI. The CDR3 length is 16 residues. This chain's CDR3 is CASSPLTGIVSYEQYF. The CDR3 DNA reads TGTGCCAGCTCACCCTTGACAGGGATCGTCTCCTACGAGCAGTACTTC. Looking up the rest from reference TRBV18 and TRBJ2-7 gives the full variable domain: NAGVMQNPRHLVRRRGQEARLRCSPMKGHSHVYWYRQLPEEGLKFMVYLQKENIIDESGMPKERFSAEFPKEGPSILRIQQVVRGDSAAYFCASSPLTGIVSYEQYFGPGTRLTVT.

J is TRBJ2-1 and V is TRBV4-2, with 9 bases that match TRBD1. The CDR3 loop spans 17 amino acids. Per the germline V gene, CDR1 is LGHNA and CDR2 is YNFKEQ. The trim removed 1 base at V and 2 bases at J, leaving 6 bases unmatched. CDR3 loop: CASSQVSGDRAYNEQFF. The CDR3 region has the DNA TGTGCCAGCAGCCAAGTATCGGGGGACAGGGCCTACAATGAGCAGTTCTTC.

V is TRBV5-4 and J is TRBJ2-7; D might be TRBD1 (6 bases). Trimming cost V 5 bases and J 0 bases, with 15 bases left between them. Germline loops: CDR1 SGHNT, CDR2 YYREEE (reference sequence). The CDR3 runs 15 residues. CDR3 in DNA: TGTGCCAGCAGTAACGAACAGGGAACCTCCTACGAGCAGTACTTC. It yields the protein CASSNEQGTSYEQYF.

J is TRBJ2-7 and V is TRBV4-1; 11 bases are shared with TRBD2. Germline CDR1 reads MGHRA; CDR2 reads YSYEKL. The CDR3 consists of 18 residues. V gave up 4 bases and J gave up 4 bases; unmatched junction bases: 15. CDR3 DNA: TGCGCCAGCAGCCTAAGACCCGGGACTAGCGGAGGTTTATACGAGCAGTACTTC. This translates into CASSLRPGTSGGLYEQYF.

This chain's CDR3 is CASSAGIPPIYSGNTIYF. The CDR3 region has the DNA TGTGCCAGCAGTGCCGGGATCCCTCCCATATACTCTGGAAACACCATATATTTT. The chain links TRBV6-1 to TRBJ1-3; no clear D gene. Germline-derived CDR1 and CDR2 are MNHNS and SASEGT. The CDR3 contains 18 residues. Trimming removed 4 bases from V and 0 bases from J, with 19 bases in between.

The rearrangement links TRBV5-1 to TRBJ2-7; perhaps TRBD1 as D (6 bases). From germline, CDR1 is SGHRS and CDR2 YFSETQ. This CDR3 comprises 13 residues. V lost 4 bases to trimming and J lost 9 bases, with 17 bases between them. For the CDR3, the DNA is TGCGCCAGCAGCCCCCAACAGGGCTGGGTGCAGTACTTC. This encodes CASSPQQGWVQYF.

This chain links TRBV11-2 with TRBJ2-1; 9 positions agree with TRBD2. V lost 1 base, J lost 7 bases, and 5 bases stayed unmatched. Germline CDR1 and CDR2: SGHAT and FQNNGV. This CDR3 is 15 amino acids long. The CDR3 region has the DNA TGTGCCAGCAGCTTAGCTGGACTAGCGATGAATGAGCAGTTCTTC. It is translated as CASSLAGLAMNEQFF.

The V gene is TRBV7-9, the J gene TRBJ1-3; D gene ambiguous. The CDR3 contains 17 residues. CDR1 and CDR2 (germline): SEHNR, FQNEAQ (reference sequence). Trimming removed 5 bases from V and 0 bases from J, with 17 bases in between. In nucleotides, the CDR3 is TGTGCCAGCAGCCCTAGCGGCGATTTTCACTCTGGAAACACCATATATTTT. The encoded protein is CASSPSGDFHSGNTIYF.

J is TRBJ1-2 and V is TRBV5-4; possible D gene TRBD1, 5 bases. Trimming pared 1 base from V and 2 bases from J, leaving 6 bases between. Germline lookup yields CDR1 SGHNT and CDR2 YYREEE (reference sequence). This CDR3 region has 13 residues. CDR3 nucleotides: TGTGCCAGCAGCTTGAACAGGAACTATGGCTACACCTTC. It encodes CASSLNRNYGYTF.

In DNA, the CDR3 is TGTGCCAGCACCCCCTCCCCCCACAGGAGGGACACCGGGGAGCTGTTTTTT. It specifies CASTPSPHRRDTGELFF. This chain connects TRBV11-2 to TRBJ2-2; perhaps TRBD2 as D (6 bases). CDR3 size: 17 residues. Trimming pared 7 bases from V and 3 bases from J, leaving 21 bases between. CDR1 is SGHAT and CDR2 is FQNNGV in the germline V gene.